The clone carrying this T cell receptor (beta chain) was recorded a few times. This entry belongs to a study of T cells in localized non-small cell lung cancer. Profiled with immunoSEQ multiplex PCR; TCRdb holds only in-frame clones, not every one. The sample lists 500 to 700 clones, 35% occurring once. V was pared by 6 bases and J by 0 bases, with 17 bases between. Germline V lookup: CDR1 LNHDA, CDR2 SQIVND (reference sequence). The CDR3 is made up of 17 amino acids. The sample here was normal lung tissue next to the tumor, taken before any cancer treatment. The chain links TRBV19 to TRBJ2-2, with D possibly TRBD2 on 6 matching bases. The receptor was isolated from a man aged 40 to 70 with stage I lung adenocarcinoma. In DNA, the CDR3 is TGTGCCAGTAGCCGACCGGGGGTTCTCACGAACACCGGGGAGCTGTTTTTT. This sequence encodes CASSRPGVLTNTGELFF.